These 16 T cell receptor beta chains were sequenced from one sample in a study of T cells in Graves' hyperthyroidism and ophthalmopathy. RNA transcripts were the template for amplifying TCR beta CDR3 regions. HTBI primers were the set used in a first-round RT-PCR of the TCR CDR3. MiXCR, run by TCRdb on the multiplex PCR reads, gives a single entry per CDR3 protein. The table includes more than 350,000 distinct CDR3 sequences, around 15% detected once. The sample consisted of blood. These receptor sequences come from a woman between 25 and 40 years old with Graves' ophthalmopathy.

This clonotype was seen many times. The J gene is TRBJ1-1, the V gene TRBV7-3; D remains ambiguous. With 5 bases removed from V and 3 bases from J, the gap between germline ends came to 4 bases. Germline CDR1 SGHTA, CDR2 FQGTGA. CDR3 length equals 11 residues. CDR3 bases: TGTGCCAGCAGCACTTACACTGAAGCTTTCTTT. It codes for CASSTYTEAFF.

Ten or more counts support this clonotype. This sequence joins TRBV7-3 and TRBJ2-1, with D possibly being TRBD2 (6 bases). CDR1 and CDR2 from the germline V gene are SGHTA and FQGTGA. The V gene lost 1 base and the J gene lost 6 bases, with 16 bases spanning the gap. The CDR3 sequence is 16 residues long. This chain's CDR3 is CASSLNGGVAGNEQFF. CDR3 DNA sequence: TGTGCCAGCAGCTTAAATGGCGGGGTGGCGGGCAATGAGCAGTTCTTC.

The chain is built from TRBV28 and TRBJ1-1; D is uncertain. The CDR3 sequence is 14 residues long. V lost 5 bases and J 6 bases, leaving 16 bases between the germline ends. Germline V gives CDR1 MDHEN, CDR2 SYDVKM. CDR3 coding DNA: TGTGCCAGCAGTAAACCACAAGGGAGGGCTGAAGCTTTCTTT. Protein: CASSKPQGRAEAFF.

This clonotype showed up many times. The chain recombines TRBV4-1 with TRBJ2-7; 7 bases match TRBD2. CDR1 and CDR2 from the germline V gene are MGHRA and YSYEKL. The V and J ends lost 0 bases and 2 bases, in that order; junction bases with no gene match: 7. The CDR3 has 16 amino acids. The CDR3 bases are TGCGCCAGCAGCCAAGAGGCCAGCGGGGCAACCTACGAGCAGTACTTC. This encodes CASSQEASGATYEQYF.

Ten or more counts support this clonotype. The chain employs TRBV6-1 and TRBJ1-1; D not certain. Trimming shortened V by 8 bases and J by 6 bases, and 22 bases separated the two germline ends. This CDR3 has 15 amino acids. The V gene's germline CDR1 is MNHNS and CDR2 SASEGT. The CDR3 nucleotides are TGTGCCAGCTCCCTGTCGTGGCTCGTGGTCCCTGAAGCTTTCTTT. This encodes CASSLSWLVVPEAFF.

This clonotype was recorded at least ten times. The chain links TRBV28 to TRBJ2-7, with D maybe TRBD2 (5 bases). Germline CDR1 and CDR2: MDHEN and SYDVKM. The CDR3 is 16 residues long. Trimming shortened V by 8 bases and J by 2 bases, and 22 bases separated the two germline ends. The CDR3 loop is CASAPLRTSRTYEQYF. DNA for the CDR3: TGTGCCAGCGCCCCATTGCGGACTTCCCGTACCTACGAGCAGTACTTC.

The gene calls are TRBV15 and TRBJ1-3; D possibly corresponds to TRBD1 (6 bases). The V gene's germline CDR1 is LNHNV and CDR2 YYDKDF (reference sequence). Between the trimmed V and J ends, which lost 3 bases and 0 bases, there was a span of 21 bases. The CDR3 is 19 amino acids. CDR3 bases: TGTGCCACCAGCAGTCGGTGGTGGGGGCCGTCGTCCTCTGGAAACACCATATATTTT. Its translation: CATSSRWWGPSSSGNTIYF.

This clonotype was observed at least ten times. Mismatch with germline at one junction end may stem from a read error. The rearrangement uses TRBV12-3 or TRBV12-4 and TRBJ2-4, with 8 bases that match TRBD1. The CDR3 is made up of 15 amino acids. Here the CDR3 reads CASSLGTGQGNIQYF. The DNA of the CDR3 is TGTGCCAGCAGCTTAGGGACAGGTCAGGGGAACATTCAGTACTTC.

On this clonotype itself: This may come from a read error, since a much larger clone is one base off. The conserved final phenylalanine or tryptophan is absent from the CDR3, which likely points to a read error. This chain connects TRBV6-1 to TRBJ1-6; TRBD1 aligns across 10 bases. Germline values: CDR1 MNHNS, CDR2 SASEGT. CDR3 size: 14 residues. V was clipped by 6 bases and J by 7 bases; unmatched bases: 3. DNA for the CDR3: TGTGCCAGCAGCAGACAGGGGGCGAATTCACCCCTCCACTCT. Translating it yields CASSRQGANSPLHS.

This clonotype was counted at least ten times. The rearrangement uses TRBV10-3 and TRBJ2-7; 8 bases map to TRBD1. J gave up 4 bases and V 4 bases, and 0 bases lay outside the gene matches. Germline CDR1 and CDR2: ENHRY and SYGVKD. This CDR3 spans 12 amino acids. CDR3 coding DNA: TGTGCCATCAGTGGGACAGGGTACGAGCAGTACTTC. Translation: CAISGTGYEQYF.

This clonotype was recorded many times. The chain has TRBV27 and TRBJ1-5; the D gene is possibly TRBD1 (5 bases). V lost 4 bases, J lost 6 bases, and 13 bases lay in between. The V gene's germline CDR1 is MNHEY and CDR2 SMNVEV (reference sequence). The CDR3 runs 14 residues. The CDR3 loop reads CASSYQGRGQPQHF. The CDR3 bases are TGTGCCAGCAGTTATCAGGGTAGAGGTCAGCCCCAGCATTTT.

The chain recombines TRBV3-1 with TRBJ2-7, with TRBD1 matching over 7 bases. The germline V gene has CDR1 LGHDT and CDR2 YNNKEL (reference sequence). The CDR3 sequence is 14 residues long. V was pared by 1 base and J by 4 bases, with 4 bases of the junction left unmatched. The CDR3 DNA reads TGTGCCAGCAGCCAAGGGACAGGACTTTACGAGCAGTACTTC. Its translation: CASSQGTGLYEQYF.

This clonotype showed up many times. The V and J genes are TRBV15 and TRBJ2-1, with 10 positions matching TRBD2. The germline CDR1 and CDR2 sequences are LNHNV and YYDKDF (reference sequence). The CDR3 runs 21 residues. The trim removed 1 base at V and 9 bases at J, leaving 24 bases unmatched. DNA for the CDR3: TGTGCCACCAGCAGAGGATCTAGCGGGGGATCTAAAACCCTCTTTCGGAGTGAGCAGTTCTTC. It codes for CATSRGSSGGSKTLFRSEQFF. The variable domain in full, with the rest retrieved from reference TRBV15 and TRBJ2-1, is DAMVIQNPRYQVTQFGKPVTLSCSQTLNHNVMYWYQQKSSQAPKLLFHYYDKDFNNEADTPDNFQSRRPNTSFCFLDIRSPGLGDTAMYLCATSRGSSGGSKTLFRSEQFFGPGTRLTVL.

Only a few counts were recorded for this clonotype. The junction shows a germline mismatch at one end, possibly a read error. The chain combines TRBV28 with TRBJ1-4; TRBD1 is a possible D gene (6 bases). This CDR3 spans 14 amino acids. From germline, CDR1 is MDHEN and CDR2 SYDVKM. The CDR3 loop reads CASILDRSNEKLFF. CDR3 in DNA: TGTGCCAGCATTTTAGACAGGTCTAATGAAAAACTGTTTTTT.

The table lists this clonotype with many counts. The chain links TRBV3-1 to TRBJ2-1, with a tentative D call TRBD2 (6 bases). The CDR3 covers 14 residues. Per germline, CDR1 LGHDT and CDR2 YNNKEL (reference sequence). V shed 4 bases and J shed 10 bases, with 17 bases lying between them. CDR3 coding DNA: TGTGCCAGCAGCCCCGGGACTGGCTTATACGAGCAGTTCTTC. Translated, it gives CASSPGTGLYEQFF.

This clonotype was picked up many times. The chain combines TRBV6-1 with TRBJ1-5, with unresolved D. Trimming took off 6 bases at V and 1 base at J, with 10 bases between the two ends. Germline assignment: CDR1 MNHNS and CDR2 SASEGT. This CDR3 is 14 amino acids long. The DNA of the CDR3 is TGTGCCAGCAGGCTTCGATGGAGCAATCAGCCCCAGCATTTT. Its protein is CASRLRWSNQPQHF.